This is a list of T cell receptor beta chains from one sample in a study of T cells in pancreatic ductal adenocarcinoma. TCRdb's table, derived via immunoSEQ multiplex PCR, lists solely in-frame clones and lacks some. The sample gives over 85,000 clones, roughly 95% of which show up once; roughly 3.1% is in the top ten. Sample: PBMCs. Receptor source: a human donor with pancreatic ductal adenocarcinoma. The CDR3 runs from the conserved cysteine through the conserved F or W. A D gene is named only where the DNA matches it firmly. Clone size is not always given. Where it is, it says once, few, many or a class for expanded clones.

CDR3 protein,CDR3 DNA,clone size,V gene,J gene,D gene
CASSSGTEFWDEQFF,TGTGCCAGCAGTTCCGGGACAGAGTTTTGGGATGAGCAGTTCTTC,once,TRBV7-9,TRBJ2-1,TRBD1
CSATTSHGYTF,TGCAGTGCAACTACATCACATGGCTACACCTTC,.,TRBV20-1,TRBJ1-2,.
CAISYRDSPSYEQYF,TGTGCCATCAGCTACCGGGACAGCCCTTCCTACGAGCAGTACTTC,once,TRBV10-3,TRBJ2-7,TRBD1
CASSVVPDRGNEQFF,TGTGCCAGCAGCGTAGTACCCGACAGGGGCAATGAGCAGTTCTTC,.,TRBV9,TRBJ2-1,TRBD1
CAWSPETSLHETQYF,TGTGCCTGGAGTCCCGAAACGAGTCTTCATGAGACCCAGTACTTC,.,TRBV30,TRBJ2-5,.
CASSNRFGANVLTF,TGTGCCAGCAGCAACAGGTTCGGGGCCAACGTCCTGACTTTC,.,TRBV6-1,TRBJ2-6,.
CASSPGGAGGLDEQYF,TGTGCCAGCAGCCCCGGGGGAGCGGGAGGGCTGGACGAGCAGTACTTC,.,TRBV5-4,TRBJ2-7,TRBD2
CASSLLGQVLGYGYTF,TGTGCCAGCAGTTTACTAGGACAGGTATTGGGCTATGGCTACACCTTC,.,TRBV28,TRBJ1-2,TRBD1
CASTNPGKGVGEQYF,TGTGCCAGCACGAATCCAGGGAAGGGGGTTGGGGAGCAGTACTTC,.,TRBV11-2,TRBJ2-7,.
CASEGTRVQYF,TGTGCCAGCGAGGGGACTAGGGTGCAGTATTTT,once,TRBV25-1,TRBJ2-3,TRBD2
CSASGGYEQYF,TGCAGTGCTAGCGGGGGCTACGAGCAGTACTTC,.,TRBV20-1,TRBJ2-7,.
CASRKQTGSTDTQYF,TGTGCCAGCAGAAAACAGACAGGGTCAACAGATACGCAGTATTTT,.,TRBV6-6,TRBJ2-3,TRBD1
CASGTYNYGYTF,TGTGCCAGCGGGACTTACAACTATGGCTACACCTTC,.,TRBV7-6,TRBJ1-2,.
CSVEGQFKHEQYF,TGCAGCGTCGAGGGACAGTTTAAACACGAGCAGTACTTC,.,TRBV29-1,TRBJ2-7,TRBD1
CASSLPGTGGRQPQHF,TGTGCCAGCAGTTTACCCGGGACAGGGGGTAGGCAGCCCCAGCATTTT,.,TRBV28,TRBJ1-5,TRBD1
CASSMPTSGVFSWELFF,TGTGCCAGTAGTATGCCCACTAGCGGGGTGTTCTCGTGGGAGCTGTTTTTT,.,TRBV19,TRBJ2-2,TRBD2
CSAPPEVFF,TGCAGTGCTCCCCCTGAGGTGTTCTTC,.,TRBV20-1,TRBJ2-7,.
CASRPQDRRYPFF,TGTGCCAGCAGGCCACAGGACCGCCGGTACCCTTTCTTT,.,TRBV28,TRBJ1-1,.
CASSPGVLAGEETQYF,TGCGCCAGCAGCCCTGGGGTGCTAGCGGGTGAAGAGACCCAGTACTTC,.,TRBV4-1,TRBJ2-5,TRBD2
CASSISSDYGYTF,TGTGCCAGTAGTATCTCTTCGGACTATGGCTACACCTTC,once,TRBV19,TRBJ1-2,.
CASSRTRVTDTQYF,TGTGCCAGCAGCCGGACTAGGGTGACAGATACGCAGTATTTT,.,TRBV7-9,TRBJ2-3,TRBD2
CAISLTGDHQPQHF,TGTGCCATCAGCCTGACAGGGGATCATCAGCCCCAGCATTTT,.,TRBV10-3,TRBJ1-5,TRBD1
CASSGRPPTGELFF,TGCGCCAGTAGCGGGAGACCCCCGACCGGGGAGCTGTTTTTT,.,TRBV5-1,TRBJ2-2,TRBD2
CASTRPGDSNTEAFF,TGTGCCAGCACTAGACCGGGGGATTCGAACACTGAAGCTTTCTTT,.,TRBV6-1,TRBJ1-1,.
CASSMDGHRPTDTQYF,TGTGCCAGCAGCATGGATGGACATCGCCCCACAGATACGCAGTATTTT,.,TRBV5-6,TRBJ2-3,.
CASSLRGPGTQYF,TGTGCCAGCAGCTTAAGGGGGCCAGGGACCCAGTACTTC,.,TRBV7-3,TRBJ2-5,.
CASSSQALSYEQYF,TGTGCCAGCAGTTCGCAGGCACTCTCCTACGAGCAGTACTTC,.,TRBV6-6,TRBJ2-7,.
CASSETPLSTDTQYF,TGTGCCAGCAGCGAGACTCCACTTAGCACAGATACGCAGTATTTT,.,TRBV5-6,TRBJ2-3,.
CSAKGLEQYF,TGCAGTGCTAAGGGACTCGAGCAGTACTTC,.,TRBV20-1,TRBJ2-7,.
CATAHPTDKETQYF,TGTGCCACCGCTCACCCAACAGACAAAGAGACCCAGTACTTC,.,TRBV10-3,TRBJ2-5,.
CASSFSRGHNTQYF,TGTGCCAGCAGCTTCTCCAGGGGGCACAATACGCAGTATTTT,.,TRBV7-3,TRBJ2-3,TRBD1
CASSPKVSGVYEQYF,TGCGCCAGCAGCCCCAAGGTGAGCGGGGTTTACGAGCAGTACTTC,.,TRBV4-3,TRBJ2-7,TRBD2
CASSSPDRWAGELFF,TGTGCCAGCAGCTCCCCGGACAGGTGGGCCGGGGAGCTGTTTTTT,.,TRBV7-9,TRBJ2-2,TRBD1
CASSSRNTIYF,TGTGCCAGCAGCTCTCGAAACACCATATATTTT,.,TRBV11-1,TRBJ1-3,.
CASSPGDTDTQYF,TGTGCCAGCTCACCAGGAGACACAGATACGCAGTATTTT,.,TRBV18,TRBJ2-3,.
CASGQGAVGELFF,TGTGCCAGCGGACAGGGCGCTGTCGGGGAGCTGTTTTTT,.,TRBV19,TRBJ2-2,TRBD1